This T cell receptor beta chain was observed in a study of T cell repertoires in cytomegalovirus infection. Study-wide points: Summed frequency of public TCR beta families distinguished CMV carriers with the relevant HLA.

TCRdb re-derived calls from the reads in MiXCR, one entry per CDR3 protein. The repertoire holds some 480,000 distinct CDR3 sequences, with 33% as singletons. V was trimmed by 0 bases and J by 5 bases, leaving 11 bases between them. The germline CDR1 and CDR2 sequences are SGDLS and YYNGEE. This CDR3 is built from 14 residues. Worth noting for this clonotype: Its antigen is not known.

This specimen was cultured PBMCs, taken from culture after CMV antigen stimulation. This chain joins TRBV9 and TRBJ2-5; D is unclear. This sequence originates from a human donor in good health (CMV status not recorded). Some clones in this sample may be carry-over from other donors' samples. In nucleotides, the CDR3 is TGTGCCAGCAGCGTAGGTTGGATCGATGAGACCCAGTACTTC. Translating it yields CASSVGWIDETQYF.